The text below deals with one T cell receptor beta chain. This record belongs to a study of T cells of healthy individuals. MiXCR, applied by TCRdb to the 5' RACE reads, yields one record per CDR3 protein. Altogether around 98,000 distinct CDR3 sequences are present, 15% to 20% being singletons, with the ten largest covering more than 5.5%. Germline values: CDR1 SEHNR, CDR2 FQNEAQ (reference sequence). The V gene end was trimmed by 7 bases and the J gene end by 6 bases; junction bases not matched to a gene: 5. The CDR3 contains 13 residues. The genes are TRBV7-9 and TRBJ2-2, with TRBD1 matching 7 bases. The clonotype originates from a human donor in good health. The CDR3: CASTKQGPGELFF. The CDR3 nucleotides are TGTGCCAGCACCAAACAGGGGCCCGGGGAGCTGTTTTTT.